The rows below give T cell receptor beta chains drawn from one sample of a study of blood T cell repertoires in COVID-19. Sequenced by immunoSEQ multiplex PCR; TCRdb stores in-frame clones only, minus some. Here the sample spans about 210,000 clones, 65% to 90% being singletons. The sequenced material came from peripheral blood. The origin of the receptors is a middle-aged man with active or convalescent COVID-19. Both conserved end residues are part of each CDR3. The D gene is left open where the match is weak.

CASSPPRGFRGTDTQYF | 17 | - | TRBJ2-3 | TRBV4-3
CASSLLGTGVSGANVLTF | 18 | TRBD1 | TRBJ2-6 | TRBV28
CAIRGDWDTQYF | 12 | TRBD2 | TRBJ2-3 | TRBV10-3
CASSQGDRDSNQPQHF | 16 | TRBD1 | TRBJ1-5 | TRBV3-1/TRBV3-2
CASSHNPIWTPTGRLTDTQYF | 21 | - | TRBJ2-3 | TRBV7-6
CASSRGTGADTIYF | 14 | TRBD1 | TRBJ1-3 | TRBV2
CASSIRPYPHYEQYF | 15 | - | TRBJ2-7 | TRBV19
CASSLAGLAYNEQFF | 15 | TRBD2 | TRBJ2-1 | TRBV5-1
CASSYRTEETQYF | 13 | - | TRBJ2-5 | TRBV6-2/TRBV6-3
CASSLGQTRGNTIYF | 15 | - | TRBJ1-3 | TRBV5-1
CASSSGTSGTNEQFF | 15 | TRBD2 | TRBJ2-1 | TRBV7-7
CASRQTQLAGGGEQFF | 16 | TRBD2 | TRBJ2-1 | TRBV2
CASSEGGTVDYEQYF | 15 | - | TRBJ2-7 | TRBV2
CASSSWGGPNYEQYF | 15 | - | TRBJ2-7 | TRBV13